These 32 T cell receptor beta chains originate from one sample sequenced in a study of blood T cells in healthy people across ages. Using a J-beta primer mix together with a sample-barcoded 5' primer, a second PCR was run for roughly 6 to 11 cycles. One entry per CDR3 protein, called by TCRdb with MiXCR from the 5' RACE reads. The data contain some 1.1 million distinct CDR3 sequences, around two fifths of them seen just once; the ten biggest clones take up around 14%. Sequencing input: blood. These receptors were taken from a man in his late teens or twenties in good health.

This clonotype was observed a single time. One end of the junction does not line up with germline, which may come from a read error. The V gene is TRBV9, the J gene TRBJ2-5, with unresolved D. Germline loops: CDR1 SGDLS, CDR2 YYNGEE. The CDR3 is 14 residues long. Written as DNA, the CDR3 is TGTGCCTGCAGCGTATCTACGTACCAAGAGACCCAGTACTTC. Residues: CACSVSTYQETQYF.

This clonotype was found many times. The genes are TRBV7-3 and TRBJ2-3; D perhaps matches TRBD1 (7 bases). The CDR3 totals 15 residues. Trimming stripped 4 bases from V and 0 bases from J, with 11 bases between. CDR1 and CDR2 (germline): SGHTA, FQGTGA. CDR3 bases: TGTGCCAGCAGCTCCCAGGGGGGCAGCACAGATACGCAGTATTTT. It is translated as CASSSQGGSTDTQYF.

This clonotype has only a few counts. The chain carries TRBV25-1 and TRBJ2-6, with D possibly matching TRBD2 (5 bases). Germline-derived CDR1 and CDR2 are MGHDK and SYGVNS. The CDR3 spans 18 residues. V was clipped by 1 base and J by 0 bases, with 13 bases between them. The CDR3: CASSESWGANSGANVLTF. CDR3 nucleotide sequence: TGTGCCAGCAGTGAATCCTGGGGAGCAAACTCTGGGGCCAACGTCCTGACTTTC.

In this sample, this clonotype turned up a few times. A read error may account for a junction end that differs from germline. The chain couples TRBV10-3 to TRBJ1-1; D call uncertain. This CDR3 is 11 amino acids long. CDR1 and CDR2 (germline): ENHRY, SYGVKD. The CDR3 bases are TGTGCCATCAGTGAGGGTAGTGAAGTTTTCTTT. Its protein is CAISEGSEVFF.

The V call is TRBV29-1, the J call TRBJ2-5, with D possibly matching TRBD1 (5 bases). The CDR3 sequence is 15 residues long. Trimming shortened V by 1 base and J by 2 bases, and 14 bases separated the two germline ends. Germline assignment: CDR1 SQVTM and CDR2 ANQGSEA. Here the CDR3 DNA reads TGCAGCGTTGAAGGATACAGGTCCGTGCAAGAGACCCAGTACTTC. This sequence encodes CSVEGYRSVQETQYF.

This clonotype turned up a few times. The gene calls are TRBV3-1 and TRBJ2-1; D might be TRBD2 (6 bases). V was cut by 4 bases and J by 9 bases, with 16 bases left in between. The length of the CDR3 is 14 residues. In germline, CDR1 is LGHDT, CDR2 YNNKEL (reference sequence). Here the CDR3 reads CASSPTRGRIEQFF. DNA of the CDR3: TGTGCCAGCAGCCCGACTAGGGGAAGGATTGAGCAGTTCTTC.

The V gene is TRBV7-6, the J gene TRBJ1-2; D is unresolved. Germline-derived CDR1 and CDR2 are SGHVS and FNYEAQ. CDR3 length: 15 residues. Trimming removed 2 bases from V and 1 base from J, with 11 bases in between. This CDR3 reads CASSLKVGFNYGYTF. CDR3 coding DNA: TGTGCCAGCAGCTTAAAAGTGGGGTTTAACTATGGCTACACCTTC.

The table lists this clonotype with a few counts. The chain couples TRBV29-1 to TRBJ2-1; tentatively, D is TRBD1 (6 bases). The V end was cut by 0 bases, the J end by 8 bases, with 20 bases between. Looked up from germline, CDR1 is SQVTM and CDR2 is ANQGSEA. The CDR3 totals 16 residues. CDR3 nucleotide sequence: TGCAGCGTTGAAGATTGGCCCCTGGGGGCGACCGATGAGCAGTTCTTC. The encoded protein is CSVEDWPLGATDEQFF.

This clonotype was recorded once. In nucleotides, the CDR3 is TGTGCCAGCAGTTTAGGACTCCTCCTTGGGGGGCAGTACTTC. Amino acids: CASSLGLLLGGQYF. This rearrangement joins TRBV12-3 or TRBV12-4 to TRBJ2-5; D is perhaps TRBD2 (6 bases). Trimming cost V 1 base and J 11 bases, with 17 bases left between them. The CDR3 is 14 amino acids.

The chain couples TRBV4-2 to TRBJ1-5; D is uncertain. This CDR3 has 15 residues. The V and J ends lost 5 bases and 2 bases respectively, with 13 bases between them. Germline lookup yields CDR1 LGHNA and CDR2 YNFKEQ. DNA for the CDR3: TGTGCCAGCAGCTACGGAGATGGGGGCAATCAGCCCCAGCATTTT. This translates into CASSYGDGGNQPQHF.

This clonotype was seen a few times. The chain couples TRBV10-3 to TRBJ1-2; D perhaps matches TRBD1 (6 bases). Germline V CDR1 and CDR2: ENHRY, SYGVKD. The CDR3 length is 12 residues. Between the trimmed V and J ends, which lost 8 bases and 4 bases, there was a span of 11 bases. The CDR3 DNA reads TGTGCCATCCTCCGGGGGGCCTATGGCTACACCTTC. Translating gives CAILRGAYGYTF.

This clonotype has a handful of counts. This rearrangement joins TRBV12-3 or TRBV12-4 to TRBJ2-1, with D possibly being TRBD1 (6 bases). V lost 4 bases, J lost 5 bases, and 24 bases lay in between. This CDR3 has 18 amino acids. CDR3 region: CASSSLRGRDTWDNEQFF. CDR3 in DNA: TGTGCCAGCAGTTCCCTTAGAGGCCGGGACACTTGGGACAATGAGCAGTTCTTC.

This chain uses TRBV12-3 or TRBV12-4 with TRBJ2-5; 10 nucleotides agree with TRBD2. The CDR3 extends over 18 amino acids. With V trimmed by 2 bases and J by 2 bases, 11 bases remained unmatched. CDR3 residues: CASSLRLAGDNQQETQYF. CDR3 bases: TGTGCCAGCAGTTTAAGGCTAGCGGGGGATAACCAACAAGAGACCCAGTACTTC.

Comments on this clonotype: One end of the junction varies from germline; a read error may be responsible. V usage is TRBV7-7 and J usage is TRBJ2-1; 13 bases fit TRBD2. The J call may be faulty, since TRBJ2-7 better matches the DNA end. The CDR3 has 20 amino acids. Germline V gene sequence: CDR1 SSHAT, CDR2 FNYEAQ (reference sequence). CDR3 nucleotide sequence: TGTGCTAGCAGCTTAGCCGGGACTAGCGGGATACACTGGTCCTACAATGAGCAGTACTTC. This encodes CASSLAGTSGIHWSYNEQYF.

J is TRBJ2-3 and V is TRBV6-2 or TRBV6-3; D call uncertain. The V end was cut by 8 bases, the J end by 4 bases, with 7 bases between. The CDR3 spans 11 residues. CDR1 and CDR2 from the germline V gene are MNHEY and SVGEGT. The CDR3 loop is CASAAADTQYF. CDR3 nucleotide sequence: TGTGCCAGCGCCGCCGCAGATACGCAGTATTTT.

This clonotype was seen only once. J is TRBJ2-1 and V is TRBV20-1; 9 bases agree with TRBD2. Germline values: CDR1 DFQATT, CDR2 SNEGSKA (reference sequence). The junction had 4 bases not matched to a gene; V was cut back by 0 bases and J by 1 base. The CDR3 covers 16 residues. CDR3 DNA: TGCAGTGCTAGAGACCCTAGCGGGGTATCCTACAATGAGCAGTTCTTC. The encoded protein is CSARDPSGVSYNEQFF.

This clonotype has more than one count but fewer than ten. This CDR3 is CASSLPLRASPLHF. The CDR3, as DNA: TGTGCCAGCAGCTTACCTCTGCGGGCCTCACCCCTCCACTTT. The rearrangement links TRBV7-8 to TRBJ1-6, with D uncertain. The CDR3 is 14 residues long. The germline gives CDR1 SGHVS, CDR2 FQNEAQ. V dropped 2 bases and J dropped 10 bases, with 12 bases sitting between them.

The chain has TRBV25-1 and TRBJ2-7; 11 bases map to TRBD2. With 3 bases clipped from V and 4 bases from J, the junction kept 2 bases outside the gene matches. Germline V gene data show CDR1 as MGHDK and CDR2 as SYGVNS. CDR3 length: 14 residues. This chain's CDR3 is CASSDSGGVYEQYF. The CDR3 DNA is TGTGCCAGCAGTGATAGCGGGGGGGTTTACGAGCAGTACTTC.

This clonotype was recorded a few times. This chain connects TRBV29-1 to TRBJ2-3, with 8 bases that match TRBD2. This CDR3 is built from 14 residues. Trimming at V came to 4 bases and at J to 5 bases, leaving 8 bases not matched to a gene. The germline V gene has CDR1 SQVTM and CDR2 ANQGSEA. The chain's CDR3 is CSVGTGGQVDTQYF. The DNA of the CDR3 is TGCAGCGTTGGTACGGGGGGGCAAGTAGATACGCAGTATTTT.

This clonotype was found a few times. V is TRBV9 and J is TRBJ2-2; D remains ambiguous. V was shortened by 0 bases and J by 4 bases, with 7 bases between the two germline ends. The germline CDR1 and CDR2 sequences are SGDLS and YYNGEE. CDR3 size: 14 residues. CDR3 nucleotides: TGTGCCAGCAGCGTAGAATACTTCACCGGGGAGCTGTTTTTT. Protein sequence: CASSVEYFTGELFF.

Note on this clonotype: Just one base apart from a much larger clone, this may be a read error. V gene TRBV7-2 combines with J gene TRBJ2-7; D is possibly TRBD2 (6 bases). Germline V CDR1 and CDR2: SGHTA, FQGNSA. CDR3 length: 14 residues. CDR3 in amino acids: CASNLAVGSYEQYF. CDR3 nucleotide sequence: TGTGCCAGCAACTTAGCGGTGGGGTCCTACGAGCAGTACTTC.

The chain uses TRBV3-1 and TRBJ2-5, with 7 bases aligning to TRBD2. CDR3 length equals 13 residues. Germline values: CDR1 LGHDT, CDR2 YNNKEL (reference sequence). J gave up 11 bases and V 4 bases, and 10 bases lay outside the gene matches. The CDR3 is CASSPYRGDEQYF. CDR3 DNA: TGTGCCAGCAGCCCATACCGGGGGGATGAGCAGTACTTC.

The chain is built from TRBV20-1 and TRBJ1-4; TRBD1 agrees at 8 bases. The CDR3 spans 16 residues. Trimming cost V 4 bases and J 8 bases; bases outside gene matches: 15. The germline V gene has CDR1 DFQATT and CDR2 SNEGSKA (reference sequence). The CDR3 sequence is CSAKQSTGAFMEKLFF. The CDR3 coding sequence is TGCAGTGCTAAACAATCGACAGGGGCCTTTATGGAAAAACTGTTTTTT.

This clonotype has only a few counts. The V call is TRBV7-2, the J call TRBJ2-1, with TRBD2 matching over 12 bases. The CDR3 is 16 amino acids. In germline, CDR1 is SGHTA, CDR2 FQGNSA. The V segment lost 3 bases and the J segment 9 bases; nucleotides outside the gene matches: 9. CDR3 nucleotides: TGTGCCAGCAGCTTGCTTCCCGGACTAGCGGGGCTTGAGCAGTTCTTC. It is translated as CASSLLPGLAGLEQFF. The full variable domain, completed using reference TRBV7-2 and TRBJ2-1, is GAGVSQSPSNKVTEKGKDVELRCDPISGHTALYWYRQSLGQGLEFLIYFQGNSAPDKSGLPSDRFSAERTGGSVSTLTIQRTQQEDSAVYLCASSLLPGLAGLEQFFGPGTRLTVL.

This clonotype was picked up a small number of times. The V and J genes are TRBV20-1 and TRBJ1-5, with TRBD1 matching 7 bases. The ends lost 5 bases at V and 3 bases at J; junction bases unmatched: 7. The CDR3 loop spans 14 amino acids. CDR1 and CDR2 from the germline V gene are DFQATT and SNEGSKA (reference sequence). CDR3: CSALGQTDNQPQHF. The CDR3 DNA reads TGCAGTGCTTTGGGACAGACGGACAATCAGCCCCAGCATTTT.

This clonotype turned up a few times. The V call is TRBV12-3 or TRBV12-4, the J call TRBJ2-7; no firm D call. CDR3 length equals 12 residues. Trimming removed 5 bases at V and 2 bases at J, with 7 bases between. The CDR3 nucleotides read TGTGCCAGCAGTCCCACAGCCTACGAGCAGTACTTC. Encoded protein: CASSPTAYEQYF.

This sequence joins TRBV10-3 and TRBJ2-5, with 7 bases identical to TRBD1. The CDR3 has 12 amino acids. Germline V CDR1 and CDR2: ENHRY, SYGVKD. V shed 8 bases and J 3 bases; nucleotides not matched to a gene: 3. Written as DNA, the CDR3 is TGTGCCATCGCAGGGACAGAAGAGACCCAGTACTTC. It yields the protein CAIAGTEETQYF.

Comment on this clonotype: A much larger clone sits a single nucleotide away, making a read error possible. DNA for the CDR3: TGCGCCAGCAGCGTGGTTCCCACAGCCTATGGCTACACCTTC. The encoded protein is CASSVVPTAYGYTF. This rearrangement joins TRBV5-1 to TRBJ1-2; no clear D gene. CDR1 and CDR2 from the germline V gene are SGHRS and YFSETQ. With 4 bases removed from V and 4 bases from J, the gap between germline ends came to 14 bases. The CDR3 covers 14 residues. The full variable domain, in which reference TRBV5-1 and TRBJ1-2 provide the parts outside the CDR3, is KAGVTQTPRYLIKTRGQQVTLSCSPISGHRSVSWYQQTPGQGLQFLFEYFSETQRNKGNFPGRFSGRQFSNSRSEMNVSTLELGDSALYLCASSVVPTAYGYTFGSGTRLTVV.

The chain joins TRBV6-5 to TRBJ2-1; 8 bases are a match to TRBD1. V lost 5 bases, J lost 2 bases, and 5 bases stayed unmatched. Germline CDR1 reads MNHEY; CDR2 reads SVGAGI. CDR3 length equals 15 residues. CDR3 sequence (DNA): TGTGCCAGCAGTAACTGGGACAGGACCTACAATGAGCAGTTCTTC. This codes for CASSNWDRTYNEQFF.

The rearrangement joins TRBV28 to TRBJ1-2; tentatively, D is TRBD1 (5 bases). Trimming left V 7 bases short and J 3 bases short, with 15 bases between. The CDR3 has 14 amino acids. CDR1 MDHEN and CDR2 SYDVKM come from the germline V gene. CDR3 loop: CASTVGEGDYGYTF. The CDR3 DNA follows: TGTGCCAGCACCGTAGGCGAAGGGGACTATGGCTACACCTTC.

The gene calls are TRBV9 and TRBJ1-1; D is ambiguous. V was shortened by 0 bases and J by 2 bases, with 11 bases between the two germline ends. The CDR3 length is 15 residues. CDR1 and CDR2 (germline): SGDLS, YYNGEE. The CDR3 loop reads CASSVGLEPNTEAFF. For the CDR3, the DNA is TGTGCCAGCAGCGTAGGCCTAGAACCCAACACTGAAGCTTTCTTT.

The V and J genes are TRBV25-1 and TRBJ1-6; TRBD1 is a possible D gene (5 bases). The V end lost 8 bases, the J end lost 7 bases, and 18 bases lay between the germline ends. Germline CDR1 MGHDK, CDR2 SYGVNS. There are 15 residues in the CDR3. The CDR3 nucleotides are TGTGCCAGCTCGGGGTTTAACGGGGGGAATTCACCCCTCCACTTT. This encodes CASSGFNGGNSPLHF.